This T cell receptor (beta chain) was recorded in a study of shared clonotypes between healthy human individuals. Study findings and constraints: In a few donors, approximately 5% of naive CD4 clonotypes appeared in common.

Into CD45RA+ naive and CD45RA-negative memory subsets, the CD4+ cells were split. The ends lost 7 bases at V and 6 bases at J; junction bases unmatched: 5. CDR1 GTSNPN and CDR2 SVGIG come from the germline V gene (reference sequence). This CDR3 comprises 12 residues. The assay was immunoSEQ multiplex PCR, and TCRdb's table has in-frame clones only and misses some. The repertoire holds approximately 530,000 clones, roughly 95% seen once, with 0.05% to 0.07% in the top ten. In the case of this clone: Its specificity is not known.

Sequencing was performed on naive CD4+ T cells sorted from blood. Sample subset: CD45RA+ positively selected. The sequence came from a woman under 40 in good health. J is TRBJ2-1 and V is TRBV30; 8 bases fit TRBD1. The CDR3 sequence: CAYGQGANEQFF. The DNA of the CDR3 is TGTGCCTACGGACAGGGTGCCAATGAGCAGTTCTTC.